This T cell receptor (beta chain) was profiled in a study of T cell responses to AZD1222 COVID-19 vaccine. The repertoire was sequenced with immunoSEQ multiplex PCR; TCRdb's copy has only in-frame clones and lacks some. Found here are more than 120,000 clones, about 86% of them singletons; the top ten hold less than 6%. Doses given second, at about 4 or about 12 weeks, were pooled. Overall study findings and caveats: Epitopes outside B.1.351 and B.1.1.7 mutated regions reportedly drew nearly half of spike TCRs.

The V gene's germline CDR1 is SGHRS and CDR2 YFSETQ. This CDR3 comprises 15 residues. With V trimmed by 2 bases and J by 8 bases, 7 bases remained unmatched. As regards this clone: Antigen unknown.

This specimen was peripheral blood, taken 28 days after the second AZD1222 dose. The TCR was taken from an adult who received the AZD1222 COVID-19 vaccine. The chain joins TRBV5-1 to TRBJ1-4; 9 bases fit TRBD1. CDR3 sequence reads: CASSFGDRVEEKLFF. CDR3 nucleotide sequence: TGCGCCAGCAGCTTCGGGGACAGGGTAGAAGAAAAACTGTTTTTT.